This entry describes one T cell receptor (beta chain). The source of the sample is a study of blood T cell repertoires in COVID-19. Study overall: Acute and convalescent COVID-19 samples came from the United States, Italy and Spain. PBMCs, B-cell-depleted T cells, or T cells were the source of the cDNA or gDNA that made up the material.

CDR1 and CDR2 from the germline V gene are MNHEY and SMNVEV (reference sequence). Trimming removed 5 bases from V and 7 bases from J, with 18 bases in between. The CDR3 extends over 16 amino acids. Per the study methods: Estimates of nucleated cell counts were drawn from the amplification of reference gene primers. The assay was immunoSEQ multiplex PCR, and TCRdb's table has in-frame clones only and misses some. V, J and clone size reflect that table, while D and trimming were determined from the DNA. This sample has approximately 380,000 clones, with roughly 85% found just once. The genes are TRBV27 and TRBJ1-6; TRBD1 is a possible D gene (6 bases). This TCR came from a woman aged 18-30 years with acute or convalescent COVID-19. The sequenced sample consisted of peripheral blood. The DNA for the CDR3 is TGTGCCAGCAGTCCTTCGGGGCAGGGGAACAATTCACCCCTCCACTTT. It yields the protein CASSPSGQGNNSPLHF.